This T cell receptor beta chain was captured by sequencing in a study of T cells after posttransplantation cyclophosphamide. The repertoire was sequenced with immunoSEQ multiplex PCR; TCRdb's copy has only in-frame clones and lacks some. The sample contains tens of thousands of clones, roughly nine tenths of which appear only once. The CDR3 extends over 18 amino acids. The chain has TRBV12-2 and TRBJ2-1; the table names TRBD1, a call not compared with the DNA. TRBV12-2 is a pseudogene segment. Sequencing was performed on PBMCs. The receptor was derived from a woman in her forties or fifties in good health and a related stem cell transplant donor. Here the CDR3 DNA reads TGTGCAAGTCGCTTAGCACACGCAGGGGAACCCTACTACAATGAGCAGTTCTTC. Protein sequence: CASRLAHAGEPYYNEQFF.